Included here is one TCR beta chain sequence, with context. Its antigen has not been determined. No per-base quality is available; no much larger clone lies one base away. This record comes from a study of blood T cell repertoires in COVID-19 (dated by TCRdb to the early 2020s). In the study overall: Collaborator samples came from the United States, Italy and Spain and covered acute and convalescent phases of COVID-19. The material from the prospective study consisted of cDNA or gDNA derived from T cells, B-cell-depleted T cells, or PBMCs. Subjects who had been exposed to COVID-19, were actively infected with it, or had recovered from it provided the deeply sampled blood TCRbeta repertoires that made up the dataset. The repertoires were released in a freely available public database meant as a resource for research on the immune response to SARS-CoV-2. The samples were drawn from two sources: the first 160 participants of the ongoing ImmuneRACE study, and some 1,300 subjects contributed by 6 global collaborators. A de-identified subject ID, COVID-19 status, age in years and sex were almost always included in the sample metadata. HLA class I and class II types, where available, came from metadata supplied by the sample provider rather than from assay-based typing.

The CDR3 has 13 amino acids, counting the end cysteine and phenylalanine. Only the CDR3 DNA is retained, 39 bases long and in frame from the first base. Deletion took 1 base off V and 1 base off J, with a span of 5 bases between the germline ends. The CDR1 and CDR2 encoded by the germline V gene are SNHLY and FYNNEI. The immunoSEQ Assay, a bias-controlled multiplex PCR, was used to amplify TCRbeta CDR3 regions from genomic DNA. The authors' pipeline ran thus. The number of nucleated cells in each sample was estimated from the amplification of reference gene primers within the assay. Sequence reads were collapsed and filtered to measure the absolute abundance of every unique TCRbeta CDR3 rearrangement. For each sample, productive Simpson clonality was calculated as the square root of Simpson's diversity index over productive rearrangements. Entries here come from immuneACCESS through TCRdb and include only in-frame sequences with V and J called. Some clones fail to appear in such tables; in the studies checked, an unresolved V gene covers under half of the shortfall, and the cause of the remainder is unknown. D and trimming come from the DNA, and the V and J calls and clone size come from that table. Recorded for this sample are under 250,000 clones; nearly 90% of them occurred a single time. Together, the top ten hold 3.5% to 4.5% of the sample.

Participants in the prospective study were aged roughly 18 to 100 years, lived in 24 United States geographic areas, and enrolled through a virtual design. In the prospective study, participants were assigned to cohorts based on the clinical history participants reported in a screening survey and a study questionnaire. Mobile phlebotomists in the prospective study collected whole blood, serum and a nasopharyngeal or oropharyngeal swab from every participant. Additional blood draws and questionnaires over an approximately 2-month period could optionally be provided by prospective study participants. Before DNA extraction, blood samples from the prospective study were shipped at room temperature or frozen. Points the paper makes about the study in general: Clinical and demographic metadata were provided uncurated, with the amount varying by source and participant.

The V gene is TRBV2 and the J gene is TRBJ2-7; the D segment cannot be called with confidence. The source of this sequence is a woman in her twenties or thirties with acute COVID-19. The sample consisted of PBMCs or T cells enriched from blood (not recorded which). The CDR3 loop reads CASSEDRSYEQYF. At the DNA level, the sequence is TGTGCCAGCAGTGAAGACAGATCCTACGAGCAGTACTTC.